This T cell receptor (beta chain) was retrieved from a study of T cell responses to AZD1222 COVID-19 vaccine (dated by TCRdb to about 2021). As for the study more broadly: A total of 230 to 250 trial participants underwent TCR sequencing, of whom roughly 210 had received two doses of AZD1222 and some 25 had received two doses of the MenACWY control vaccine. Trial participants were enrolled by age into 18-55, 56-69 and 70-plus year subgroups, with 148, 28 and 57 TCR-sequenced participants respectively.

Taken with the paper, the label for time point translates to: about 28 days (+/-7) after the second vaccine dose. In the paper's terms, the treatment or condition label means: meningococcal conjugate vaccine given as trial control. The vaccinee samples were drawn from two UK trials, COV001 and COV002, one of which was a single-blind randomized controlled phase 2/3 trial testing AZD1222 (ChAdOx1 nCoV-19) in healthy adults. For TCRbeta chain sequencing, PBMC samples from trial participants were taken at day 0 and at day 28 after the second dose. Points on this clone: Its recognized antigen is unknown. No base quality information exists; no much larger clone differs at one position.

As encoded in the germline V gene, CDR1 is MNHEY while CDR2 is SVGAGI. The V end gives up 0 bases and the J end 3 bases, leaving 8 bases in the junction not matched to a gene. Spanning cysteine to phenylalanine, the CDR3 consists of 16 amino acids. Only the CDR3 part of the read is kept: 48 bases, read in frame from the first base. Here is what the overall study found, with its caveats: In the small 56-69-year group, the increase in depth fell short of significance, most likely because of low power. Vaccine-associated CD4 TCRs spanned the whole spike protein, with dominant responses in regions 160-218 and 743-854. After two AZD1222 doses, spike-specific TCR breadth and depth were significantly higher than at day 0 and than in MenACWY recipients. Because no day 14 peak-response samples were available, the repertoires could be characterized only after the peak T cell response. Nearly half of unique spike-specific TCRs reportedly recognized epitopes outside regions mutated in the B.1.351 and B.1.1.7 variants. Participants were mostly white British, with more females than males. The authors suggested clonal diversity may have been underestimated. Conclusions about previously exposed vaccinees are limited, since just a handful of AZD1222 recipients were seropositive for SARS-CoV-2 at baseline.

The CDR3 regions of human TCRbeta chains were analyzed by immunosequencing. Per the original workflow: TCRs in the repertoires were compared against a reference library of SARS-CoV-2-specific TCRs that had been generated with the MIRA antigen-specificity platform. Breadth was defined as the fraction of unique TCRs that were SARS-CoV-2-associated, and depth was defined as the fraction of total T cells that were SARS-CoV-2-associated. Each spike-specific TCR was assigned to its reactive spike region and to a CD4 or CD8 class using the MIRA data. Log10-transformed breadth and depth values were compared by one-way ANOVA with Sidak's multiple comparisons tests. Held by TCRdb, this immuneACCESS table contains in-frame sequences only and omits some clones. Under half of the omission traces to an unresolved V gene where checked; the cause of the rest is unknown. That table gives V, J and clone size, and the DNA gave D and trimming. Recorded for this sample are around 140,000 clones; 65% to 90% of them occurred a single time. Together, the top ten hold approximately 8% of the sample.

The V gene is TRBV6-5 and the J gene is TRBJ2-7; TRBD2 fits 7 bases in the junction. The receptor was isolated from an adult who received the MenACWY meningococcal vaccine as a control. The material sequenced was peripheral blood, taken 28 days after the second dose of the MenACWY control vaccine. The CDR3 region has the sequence CASSYSAGTTFYEQYF. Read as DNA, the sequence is TGTGCCAGCAGTTACTCGGCAGGGACTACTTTCTACGAGCAGTACTTC.